The 30 T cell receptor beta chains reported below all come from one sample, sequenced in a study of blood T cell dynamics during melanoma immunotherapy. Here immunoSEQ multiplex PCR was the method, and the copy in TCRdb shows in-frame clones only, minus some. The sample contains around 10,000 clones, 80% to 90% of which appear only once. Sample time point: week 3, after first cycle of checkpoint inhibitor. This sample comprised blood, obtained from a patient treated with checkpoint blockade. These receptors all stem from a human donor with melanoma.

This chain uses TRBV12-1 with TRBJ1-3; TRBD1 reflects the table's D call only, with no check against the DNA. TRBV12-1 is reported as a pseudogene. The CDR3 has 14 residues. The CDR3 loop reads CASSSRGPGNTIYF. CDR3 DNA: TGTGCCAGCAGCTCCAGGGGCCCTGGAAACACCATATATTTT.

This chain uses TRBV7-6 with TRBJ1-6; weak D call: TRBD1 (6 bases). Germline V gene data show CDR1 as SGHVS and CDR2 as FNYEAQ. Deletions cut 2 bases from V and 7 bases from J, with 6 bases between. This CDR3 comprises 13 residues. The CDR3, as DNA: TGTGCCAGCAGCTTACAGGGGAATTCACCCCTCCACTTT. Translated: CASSLQGNSPLHF.

The chain employs TRBV6-5 and TRBJ2-4, with D unclear. Deletions cut 6 bases from V and 2 bases from J, with 8 bases between. Germline V gene data show CDR1 as MNHEY and CDR2 as SVGAGI. The CDR3 totals 13 residues. The CDR3 nucleotides are TGTGCCAGCAGGGGCGGTCCCAAAAACATTCAGTACTTC. It encodes CASRGGPKNIQYF.

The chain has TRBV7-2 and TRBJ2-1, with TRBD2 matching 7 bases. Looked up from germline, CDR1 is SGHTA and CDR2 is FQGNSA. The CDR3 extends over 15 amino acids. The V gene end was trimmed by 5 bases and the J gene end by 8 bases; junction bases not matched to a gene: 12. CDR3 sequence (DNA): TGTGCCAGCAGCACGGTATGGGGGGGGTCAGATGAGCAGTTCTTC. Translation: CASSTVWGGSDEQFF.

This chain links TRBV6-5 with TRBJ2-3, with 11 positions matching TRBD2. The trim removed 2 bases at V and 4 bases at J, leaving 2 bases unmatched. This CDR3 is built from 15 residues. The germline gives CDR1 MNHEY, CDR2 SVGAGI. DNA of the CDR3: TGTGCCAGCAGTTACGGTAGCGGGGGGGCAGATACGCAGTATTTT. It encodes CASSYGSGGADTQYF.

A word on this clone: The junction and the germline gene differ at one end; a read error may be behind it. This CDR3 is also generated by other DNA sequences in the sample. CDR3 in amino acids: CASRLDSNQPQHF. In DNA, the CDR3 is TGCGCCAGCAGACTCGACAGTAATCAGCCCCAGCATTTT. The V call is TRBV6-5, the J call TRBJ1-5; a weak D match, TRBD1 (5 bases). The CDR3 spans 13 residues. Germline CDR1 is MNHEY and CDR2 is SVGAGI.

This chain joins TRBV7-2 and TRBJ1-6, with D perhaps TRBD1 (5 bases). The CDR3 runs 15 residues. Germline-derived CDR1 and CDR2 are SGHTA and FQGNSA. Trimming took 7 bases from V and 13 from J, leaving 23 bases between them. CDR3 residues: CASTQGPGRQSPLHF. The CDR3 bases are TGTGCCAGCACCCAGGGCCCGGGACGTCAAAGTCCCCTCCACTTT. The whole variable domain, remainder taken from reference TRBV7-2 and TRBJ1-6, is GAGVSQSPSNKVTEKGKDVELRCDPISGHTALYWYRQSLGQGLEFLIYFQGNSAPDKSGLPSDRFSAERTGGSVSTLTIQRTQQEDSAVYLCASTQGPGRQSPLHFGNGTRLTVT.

This chain links TRBV7-2 with TRBJ2-1; D is perhaps TRBD1 or TRBD2 (5 bases each). V gave up 5 bases and J gave up 11 bases, with 13 bases separating them. Germline V gives CDR1 SGHTA, CDR2 FQGNSA. The CDR3 length is 12 residues. CDR3 sequence: CASSLEDIKQFF. CDR3 DNA sequence: TGTGCCAGCAGCCTGGAGGACATAAAGCAGTTCTTC.

The chain recombines TRBV19 with TRBJ1-1; D not certain. Germline lookup yields CDR1 LNHDA and CDR2 SQIVND (reference sequence). The V gene lost 6 bases and the J gene lost 6 bases, with 11 bases spanning the gap. This CDR3 spans 12 amino acids. This CDR3 is CASSDALSEAFF. The CDR3 DNA reads as TGTGCCAGTAGCGACGCCCTTTCTGAAGCTTTCTTT.

The gene calls are TRBV5-4 and TRBJ2-2, with D possibly being TRBD2 (6 bases). Germline lookup yields CDR1 SGHNT and CDR2 YYREEE (reference sequence). The CDR3 length is 16 residues. V dropped 7 bases and J dropped 4 bases, with 20 bases sitting between them. As DNA, the CDR3 is TGTGCCAGCTGGAGGAGGGACTTTACGACCACCGGGGAGCTGTTTTTT. Translating gives CASWRRDFTTTGELFF.

The chain carries TRBV19 and TRBJ2-2; 8 nucleotides agree with TRBD2. After removal of 1 base from V and 4 bases from J, the junction contained 2 bases not matched to a gene. The CDR3 contains 15 residues. Germline lookup yields CDR1 LNHDA and CDR2 SQIVND (reference sequence). The CDR3 DNA is TGTGCCAGTAGTATAGCACTAGCGGTCACCGGGGAGCTGTTTTTT. Translation gives CASSIALAVTGELFF.

This rearrangement joins TRBV5-1 to TRBJ1-1; D ambiguous. CDR1 is SGHRS and CDR2 is YFSETQ in the germline V gene. The CDR3 has 16 residues. V was cut by 0 bases and J by 2 bases, with 14 bases left in between. The CDR3 loop is CASSLAAAALNTEAFF. The CDR3 DNA follows: TGCGCCAGCAGCTTGGCCGCGGCAGCCCTAAACACTGAAGCTTTCTTT.

The V gene is TRBV6-1, the J gene TRBJ2-7; 10 bases fit TRBD2. CDR1 and CDR2 from the germline V gene are MNHNS and SASEGT. J gave up 3 bases and V 2 bases, and 4 bases lay outside the gene matches. The CDR3 contains 15 residues. CDR3 amino acids: CASSEKIAGGYEQYV. CDR3 nucleotides: TGTGCCAGCAGTGAAAAAATAGCGGGGGGCTACGAGCAGTACGTC.

CDR3 coding DNA: TGTGCCAGCAGTTACCGAACCACAATGAACACTGAAGCTTTCTTT. This codes for CASSYRTTMNTEAFF. This chain joins TRBV6-6 and TRBJ1-1; the D is unclear. Germline lookup yields CDR1 MNHNY and CDR2 SVGAGI (reference sequence). The CDR3 is 15 residues long. V was shortened by 2 bases and J by 0 bases, with 10 bases between the two germline ends.

The V and J genes are TRBV30 and TRBJ1-6; 7 bases map to TRBD1. This CDR3 spans 12 amino acids. After removal of 8 bases from V and 8 bases from J, the junction contained 6 bases not matched to a gene. Germline loops: CDR1 GTSNPN, CDR2 SVGIG (reference sequence). CDR3 sequence (DNA): TGTGCCGGCCGGGACAGCTATTCACCCCTCCACTTT. Its translation: CAGRDSYSPLHF. The variable domain in full, completed from reference TRBV30 and TRBJ1-6, reads SQTIHQWPATLVQPVGSPLSLECTVEGTSNPNLYWYRQAAGRGLQLLFYSVGIGQISSEVPQNLSASRPQDRQFILSSKKLLLSDSGFYLCAGRDSYSPLHFGNGTRLTVT.

The V and J genes are TRBV9 and TRBJ2-7, with TRBD2 identical over 13 bases. V was pared by 4 bases and J by 7 bases, with 11 bases of the junction left unmatched. The CDR3 runs to 16 residues. Germline V gives CDR1 SGDLS, CDR2 YYNGEE. The chain's CDR3 is CASSSYRLAGGEEQYF. The CDR3 bases are TGTGCCAGCAGCTCGTACCGACTAGCGGGGGGTGAAGAGCAGTACTTC.

This clone came up once. This chain connects TRBV7-6 to TRBJ2-7; 8 bases fit TRBD2. Germline-derived CDR1 and CDR2 are SGHVS and FNYEAQ. The CDR3 has 15 amino acids. Unmatched junction bases numbered 5, after V lost 0 bases and J lost 4 bases. The CDR3 DNA follows: TGTGCCAGCAGCTTAGCGGAAGCTAGCGGGTACGAGCAGTACTTC. Its protein product is CASSLAEASGYEQYF. Combining the CDR3 with reference TRBV7-6 and TRBJ2-7 gives the whole variable domain GAGVSQSPRYKVTKRGQDVALRCDPISGHVSLYWYRQALGQGPEFLTYFNYEAQQDKSGLPNDRFSAERPEGSISTLTIQRTEQRDSAMYRCASSLAEASGYEQYFGPGTRLTVT.

This clone was recorded only once. The genes are TRBV2 and TRBJ2-5, with unresolved D. CDR3 length equals 12 residues. The germline V gene encodes CDR1 SNHLY and CDR2 FYNNEI. V was shortened by 6 bases and J by 0 bases, with 5 bases between the two germline ends. CDR3 nucleotide sequence: TGTGCCAGCAGGGCGAACCAAGAGACCCAGTACTTC. This gives the protein CASRANQETQYF.

This sequence joins TRBV4-3 and TRBJ2-2; tentative D call: TRBD2 (6 bases). Germline V CDR1 and CDR2: LGHNA, YSLEER. There are 14 residues in the CDR3. The V end was cut by 1 base, the J end by 7 bases, with 10 bases between. The CDR3 sequence is CASSQGRGNGELFF. The CDR3, as DNA: TGCGCCAGCAGCCAAGGACGGGGGAACGGGGAGCTGTTTTTT.

The chain combines TRBV7-2 with TRBJ1-1; D is undetermined. This CDR3 is 13 amino acids long. V gave up 5 bases and J gave up 6 bases, with 13 bases separating them. Germline CDR1 is SGHTA and CDR2 is FQGNSA. DNA of the CDR3: TGTGCCAGCAGCCCTAGGGAGAGGCCTGAAGCTTTCTTT. This encodes CASSPRERPEAFF.

The chain has TRBV30 and TRBJ2-2; no clear D gene. CDR1 GTSNPN and CDR2 SVGIG come from the germline V gene (reference sequence). The V end lost 3 bases, the J end lost 5 bases, and 4 bases lay between the germline ends. The CDR3 runs to 11 residues. The CDR3 reads CAWSDTGELFF. The DNA of the CDR3 is TGTGCCTGGAGCGATACCGGGGAGCTGTTTTTT.

The J gene is TRBJ2-1, the V gene TRBV25-1; D is ambiguous. Germline CDR1 reads MGHDK; CDR2 reads SYGVNS. With 4 bases removed from V and 10 bases from J, the gap between germline ends came to 11 bases. This CDR3 comprises 12 residues. CDR3 sequence: CASSGETYEQFF. CDR3 DNA sequence: TGTGCCAGCAGTGGAGAGACCTACGAGCAGTTCTTC.

The chain has TRBV19 and TRBJ1-1, with D hard to call. Trimming shortened V by 4 bases and J by 6 bases, and 12 bases separated the two germline ends. From germline, CDR1 is LNHDA and CDR2 SQIVND (reference sequence). The CDR3 length is 13 residues. The CDR3: CASSTRTYAEAFF. As DNA, the CDR3 is TGTGCCAGTAGTACTAGAACATACGCTGAAGCTTTCTTT.

The chain combines TRBV7-2 with TRBJ2-7; no firm D call. The germline V gene has CDR1 SGHTA and CDR2 FQGNSA. Trimming cost V 4 bases and J 2 bases, with 12 bases left between them. The CDR3 consists of 14 residues. The CDR3 DNA reads as TGTGCCAGCAGCTCTCTGGGCTCAACCTACGAGCAGTACTTC. This encodes CASSSLGSTYEQYF. Variable domain in full (rest from reference TRBV7-2 and TRBJ2-7): GAGVSQSPSNKVTEKGKDVELRCDPISGHTALYWYRQSLGQGLEFLIYFQGNSAPDKSGLPSDRFSAERTGGSVSTLTIQRTQQEDSAVYLCASSSLGSTYEQYFGPGTRLTVT.

The chain recombines TRBV2 with TRBJ2-1, with TRBD2 matching over 12 bases. The CDR3 covers 15 residues. Germline-derived CDR1 and CDR2 are SNHLY and FYNNEI. Unmatched junction bases numbered 4, after V lost 6 bases and J lost 4 bases. The CDR3 coding sequence is TGTGCCAGCAGCCGACTAGCGGGGGAGTACAATGAGCAGTTCTTC. Residues: CASSRLAGEYNEQFF.

The V and J genes are TRBV14 and TRBJ2-2; D unclear. Germline V gene lookup returns CDR1 SGHDN and CDR2 FVKESK. The CDR3 is made up of 14 amino acids. V was clipped by 0 bases and J by 9 bases, with 11 bases between them. The chain's CDR3 is CASSQDDRVRELFF. The CDR3 coding sequence is TGTGCCAGCAGCCAAGATGACCGGGTTAGGGAGCTGTTTTTT. The variable domain in full, with the rest retrieved from reference TRBV14 and TRBJ2-2, is EAGVTQFPSHSVIEKGQTVTLRCDPISGHDNLYWYRRVMGKEIKFLLHFVKESKQDESGMPNNRFLAERTGGTYSTLKVQPAELEDSGVYFCASSQDDRVRELFFGEGSRLTVL.

V gene TRBV19 combines with J gene TRBJ1-1; the match to TRBD1 covers 8 bases. Losses at the gene ends were 4 bases for V and 4 bases for J; bases not matched to a gene: 2. The CDR3 spans 13 residues. The germline V gene has CDR1 LNHDA and CDR2 SQIVND (reference sequence). This CDR3 reads CASSRDRSTEAFF. CDR3 in DNA: TGTGCCAGTAGTAGGGACAGGTCCACTGAAGCTTTCTTT.

This chain connects TRBV7-8 to TRBJ1-2; D not certain. The V end was cut by 1 base, the J end by 0 bases, with 12 bases between. The CDR3 contains 16 residues. Looked up from germline, CDR1 is SGHVS and CDR2 is FQNEAQ. The CDR3 nucleotides are TGTGCCAGCAGCTTAGGAGGTCCTTCTCCTAACTATGGCTACACCTTC. Its protein product is CASSLGGPSPNYGYTF.

The chain links TRBV5-1 to TRBJ2-5, with TRBD2 matching 8 bases. V was pared by 1 base and J by 2 bases, with 4 bases of the junction left unmatched. This CDR3 region has 15 residues. Germline assignment: CDR1 SGHRS and CDR2 YFSETQ. For the CDR3, the DNA is TGCGCCAGCAGCTTGTACGCTAGCGGGCAAGAGACCCAGTACTTC. This gives the protein CASSLYASGQETQYF.

A single count supports this clone. The rearrangement links TRBV18 to TRBJ2-1, with a possible D match to TRBD1 (7 bases). V shed 5 bases and J shed 3 bases, with 17 bases lying between them. The CDR3 covers 16 residues. The germline V gene encodes CDR1 KGHSH and CDR2 LQKENI. DNA of the CDR3: TGTGCCAGCTCATTTGACAGGGACTCGGGCTACAATGAGCAGTTCTTC. It encodes CASSFDRDSGYNEQFF.